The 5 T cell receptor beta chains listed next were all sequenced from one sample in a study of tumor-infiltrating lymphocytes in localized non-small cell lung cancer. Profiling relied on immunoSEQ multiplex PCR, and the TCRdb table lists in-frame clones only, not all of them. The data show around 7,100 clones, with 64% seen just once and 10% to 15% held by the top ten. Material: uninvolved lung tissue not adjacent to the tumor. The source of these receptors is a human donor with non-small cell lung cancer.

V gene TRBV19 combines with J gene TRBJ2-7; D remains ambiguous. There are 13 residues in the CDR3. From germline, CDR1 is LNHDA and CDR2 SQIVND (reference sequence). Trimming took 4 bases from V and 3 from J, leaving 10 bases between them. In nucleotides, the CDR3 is TGTGCCAGTAGTAAGAGGCCACTCTACGAGCAGTACTTC. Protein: CASSKRPLYEQYF.

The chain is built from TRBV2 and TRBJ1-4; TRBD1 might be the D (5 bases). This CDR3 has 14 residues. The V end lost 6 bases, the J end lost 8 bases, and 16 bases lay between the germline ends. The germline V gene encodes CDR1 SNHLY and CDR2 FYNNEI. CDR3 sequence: CASSTTGTWEKLFF. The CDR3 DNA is TGTGCCAGCAGCACCACGGGGACGTGGGAAAAACTGTTTTTT.

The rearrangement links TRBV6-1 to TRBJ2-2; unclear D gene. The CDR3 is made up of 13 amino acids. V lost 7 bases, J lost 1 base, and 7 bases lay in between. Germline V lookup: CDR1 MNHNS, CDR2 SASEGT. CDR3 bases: TGTGCCAGCATTTCCCAGAACACCGGGGAGCTGTTTTTT. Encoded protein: CASISQNTGELFF.

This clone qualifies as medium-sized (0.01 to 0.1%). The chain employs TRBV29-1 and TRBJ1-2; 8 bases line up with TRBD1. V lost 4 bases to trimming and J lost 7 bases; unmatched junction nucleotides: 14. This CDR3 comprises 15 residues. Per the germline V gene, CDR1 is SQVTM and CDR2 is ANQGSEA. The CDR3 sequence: CSVAALGQGDGGYTF. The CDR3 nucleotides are TGCAGCGTTGCCGCCCTTGGACAGGGCGATGGTGGCTACACCTTC.

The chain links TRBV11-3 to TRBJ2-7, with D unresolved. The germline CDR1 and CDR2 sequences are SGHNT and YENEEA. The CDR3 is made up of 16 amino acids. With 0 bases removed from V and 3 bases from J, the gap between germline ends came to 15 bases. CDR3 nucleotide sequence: TGTGCCAGCAGCTTAGAGATGGCCTTGGGAAACTACGAGCAGTACTTC. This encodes CASSLEMALGNYEQYF.